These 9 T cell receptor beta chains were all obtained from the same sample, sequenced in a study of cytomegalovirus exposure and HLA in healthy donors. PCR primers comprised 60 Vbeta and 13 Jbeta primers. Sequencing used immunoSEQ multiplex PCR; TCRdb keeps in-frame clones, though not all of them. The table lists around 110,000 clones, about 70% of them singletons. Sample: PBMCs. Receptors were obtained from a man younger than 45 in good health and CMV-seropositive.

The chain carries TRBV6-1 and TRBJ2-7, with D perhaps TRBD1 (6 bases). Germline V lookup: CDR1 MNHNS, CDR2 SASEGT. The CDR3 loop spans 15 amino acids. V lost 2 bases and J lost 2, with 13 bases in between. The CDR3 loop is CASSELLGAAYEQYF. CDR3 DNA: TGTGCCAGCAGTGAACTTCTGGGGGCGGCCTACGAGCAGTACTTC.

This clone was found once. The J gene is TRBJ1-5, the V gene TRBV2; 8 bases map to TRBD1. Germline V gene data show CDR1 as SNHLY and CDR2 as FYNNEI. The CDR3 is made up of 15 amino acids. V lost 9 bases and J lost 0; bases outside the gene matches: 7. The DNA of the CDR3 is TGTGCCAGTAAGGACAGGGCATATAGCAATCAGCCCCAGCATTTT. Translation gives CASKDRAYSNQPQHF.

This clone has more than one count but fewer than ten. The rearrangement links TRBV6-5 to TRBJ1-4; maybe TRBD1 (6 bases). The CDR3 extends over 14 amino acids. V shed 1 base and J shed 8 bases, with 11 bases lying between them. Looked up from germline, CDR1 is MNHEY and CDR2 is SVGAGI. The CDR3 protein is CASSYYRATEKLFF. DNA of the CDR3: TGTGCCAGCAGTTACTACAGGGCGACGGAAAAACTGTTTTTT.

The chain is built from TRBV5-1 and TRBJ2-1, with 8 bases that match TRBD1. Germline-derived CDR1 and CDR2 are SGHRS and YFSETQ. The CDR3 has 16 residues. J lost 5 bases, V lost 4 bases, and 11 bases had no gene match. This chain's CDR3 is CASSTGQVNSNNEQFF. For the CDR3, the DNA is TGCGCCAGCAGCACGGGACAGGTAAACTCAAACAATGAGCAGTTCTTC.

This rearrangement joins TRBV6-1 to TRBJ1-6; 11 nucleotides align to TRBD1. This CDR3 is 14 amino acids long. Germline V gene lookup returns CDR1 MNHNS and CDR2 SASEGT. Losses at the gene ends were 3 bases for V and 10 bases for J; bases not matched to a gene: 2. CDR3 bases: TGTGCCAGCAGTGAGGACAGGGGGCGGTCACCCCTCCACTTT. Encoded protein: CASSEDRGRSPLHF.

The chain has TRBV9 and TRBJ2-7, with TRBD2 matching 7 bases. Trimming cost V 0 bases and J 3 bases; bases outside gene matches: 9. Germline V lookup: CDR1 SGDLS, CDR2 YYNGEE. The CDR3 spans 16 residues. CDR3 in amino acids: CASSVGGLADYYEQYF. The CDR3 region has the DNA TGTGCCAGCAGCGTAGGTGGGCTAGCGGACTACTACGAGCAGTACTTC.

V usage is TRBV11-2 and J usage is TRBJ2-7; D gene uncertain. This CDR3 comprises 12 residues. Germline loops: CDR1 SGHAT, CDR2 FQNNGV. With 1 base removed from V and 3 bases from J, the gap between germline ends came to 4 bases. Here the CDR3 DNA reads TGTGCCAGCAGCTTAGTCGGCTACGAGCAGTACTTC. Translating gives CASSLVGYEQYF.

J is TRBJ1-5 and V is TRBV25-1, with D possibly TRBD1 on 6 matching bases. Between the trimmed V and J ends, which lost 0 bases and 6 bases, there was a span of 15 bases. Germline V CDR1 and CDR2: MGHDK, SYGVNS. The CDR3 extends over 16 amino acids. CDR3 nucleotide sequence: TGTGCCAGCAGTGAATATGGGGGTACAGGGACTCAGCCCCAGCATTTT. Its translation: CASSEYGGTGTQPQHF.

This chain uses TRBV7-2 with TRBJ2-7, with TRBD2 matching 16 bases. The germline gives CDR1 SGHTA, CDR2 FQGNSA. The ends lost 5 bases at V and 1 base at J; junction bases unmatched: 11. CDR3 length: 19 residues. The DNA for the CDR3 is TGTGCCAGCAGCCCTCGCCCGGGACTAGCGGGGGGGAAGTCCTACGAGCAGTACTTC. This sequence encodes CASSPRPGLAGGKSYEQYF.